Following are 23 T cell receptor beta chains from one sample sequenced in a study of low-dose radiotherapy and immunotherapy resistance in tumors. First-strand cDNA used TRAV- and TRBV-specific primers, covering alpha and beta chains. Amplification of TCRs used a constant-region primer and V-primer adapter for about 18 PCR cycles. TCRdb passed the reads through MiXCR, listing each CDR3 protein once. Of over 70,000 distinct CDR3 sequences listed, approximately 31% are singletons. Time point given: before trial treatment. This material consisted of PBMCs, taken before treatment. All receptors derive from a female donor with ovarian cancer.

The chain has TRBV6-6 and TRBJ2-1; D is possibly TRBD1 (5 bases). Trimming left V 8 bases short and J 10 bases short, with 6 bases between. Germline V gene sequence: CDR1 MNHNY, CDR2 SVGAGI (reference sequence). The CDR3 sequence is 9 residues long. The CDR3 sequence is CASGQEQFF. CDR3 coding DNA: TGTGCCAGCGGACAAGAGCAGTTCTTC.

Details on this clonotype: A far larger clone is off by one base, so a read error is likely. This CDR3 reads CASSPLRASGRGSEQFF. CDR3 nucleotides: TGTGCCAGCAGCCCCCTGAGGGCTAGCGGGAGAGGAAGCGAGCAGTTCTTC. The chain combines TRBV11-3 with TRBJ2-1; 10 bases fit TRBD2. The germline gives CDR1 SGHNT, CDR2 YENEEA. This CDR3 contains 17 residues. The V and J ends lost 5 bases and 10 bases, in that order; junction bases with no gene match: 17. Full variable domain (outside the CDR3, taken from reference TRBV11-3 and TRBJ2-1): EAGVVQSPRYKIIEKKQPVAFWCNPISGHNTLYWYLQNLGQGPELLIRYENEEAVDDSQLPKDRFSAERLKGVDSTLKIQPAELGDSAVYLCASSPLRASGRGSEQFFGPGTRLTVL.

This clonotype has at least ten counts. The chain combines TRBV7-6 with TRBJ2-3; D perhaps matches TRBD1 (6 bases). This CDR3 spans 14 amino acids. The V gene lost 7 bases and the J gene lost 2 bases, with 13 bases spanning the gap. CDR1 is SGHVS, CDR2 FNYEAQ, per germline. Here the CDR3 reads CASTSDRPTDTQYF. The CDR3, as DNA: TGTGCCAGCACCTCGGACAGACCCACAGATACGCAGTATTTT.

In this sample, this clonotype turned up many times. This CDR3 reads CASSTRPSGGATGELFF. CDR3 bases: TGTGCCAGCAGCACCCGACCTAGCGGGGGGGCAACCGGGGAGCTGTTTTTT. The rearrangement joins TRBV13 to TRBJ2-2; 12 positions match TRBD2. CDR1 is PRHDT, CDR2 FYEKMQ, per germline (reference sequence). This CDR3 has 17 amino acids. The V and J ends lost 5 bases and 5 bases, in that order; junction bases with no gene match: 9. The full variable domain, completed using reference TRBV13 and TRBJ2-2, is AAGVIQSPRHLIKEKRETATLKCYPIPRHDTVYWYQQGPGQDPQFLISFYEKMQSDKGSIPDRFSAQQFSDYHSELNMSSLELGDSALYFCASSTRPSGGATGELFFGEGSRLTVL.

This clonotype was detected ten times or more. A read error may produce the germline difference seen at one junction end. The CDR3 region has the DNA TGTGCTAGCAGATTTTCCTCCGGGACAGGGCAGTTCTTC. Amino acids: CASRFSSGTGQFF. The chain links TRBV7-7 to TRBJ2-1, with 8 bases lining up with TRBD1. This CDR3 is 13 amino acids long. From germline, CDR1 is SSHAT and CDR2 FNYEAQ (reference sequence).

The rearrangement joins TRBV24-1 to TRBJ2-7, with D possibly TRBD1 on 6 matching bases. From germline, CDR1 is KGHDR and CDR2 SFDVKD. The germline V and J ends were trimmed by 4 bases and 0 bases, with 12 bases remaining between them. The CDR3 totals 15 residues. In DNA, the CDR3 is TGTGCCACCAGTGACCCTGGACAGAGCTCCTACGAGCAGTACTTC. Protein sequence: CATSDPGQSSYEQYF.

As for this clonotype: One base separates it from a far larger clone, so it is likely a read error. The chain's CDR3 is CSVASGSSYEQFF. CDR3 DNA: TGCAGCGTTGCCTCGGGGAGCTCCTACGAGCAGTTCTTC. This chain links TRBV29-1 with TRBJ2-1, with D possibly being TRBD2 (5 bases). CDR1 is SQVTM, CDR2 ANQGSEA, per germline. Trimming removed 4 bases from V and 10 bases from J, with 17 bases in between. The CDR3 covers 13 residues.

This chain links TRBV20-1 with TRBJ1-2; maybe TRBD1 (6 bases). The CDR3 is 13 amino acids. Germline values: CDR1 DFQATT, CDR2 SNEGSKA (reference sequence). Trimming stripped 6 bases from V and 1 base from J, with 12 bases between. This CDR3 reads CSAPGGLNYGYTF. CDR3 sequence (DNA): TGCAGTGCCCCCGGGGGCCTTAACTATGGCTACACCTTC.

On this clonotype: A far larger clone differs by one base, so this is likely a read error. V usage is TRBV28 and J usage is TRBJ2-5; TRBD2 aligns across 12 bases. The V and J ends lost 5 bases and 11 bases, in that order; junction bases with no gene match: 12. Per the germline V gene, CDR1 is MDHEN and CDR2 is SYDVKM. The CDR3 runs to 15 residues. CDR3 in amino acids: CASSPTGLAGGQQYF. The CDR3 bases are TGTGCCAGCAGTCCTACGGGACTAGCGGGCGGCCAGCAGTACTTC.

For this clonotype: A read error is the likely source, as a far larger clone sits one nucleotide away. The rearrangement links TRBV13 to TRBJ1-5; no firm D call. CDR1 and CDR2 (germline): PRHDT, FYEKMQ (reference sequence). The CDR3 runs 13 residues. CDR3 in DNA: TGTGCCACCAGCAGAGATCGGTATCAGCCCCGGCATTTT. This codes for CATSRDRYQPRHF. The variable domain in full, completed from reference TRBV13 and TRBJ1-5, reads AAGVIQSPRHLIKEKRETATLKCYPIPRHDTVYWYQQGPGQDPQFLISFYEKMQSDKGSIPDRFSAQQFSDYHSELNMSSLELGDSALYFCATSRDRYQPRHFGDGTRLSIL.

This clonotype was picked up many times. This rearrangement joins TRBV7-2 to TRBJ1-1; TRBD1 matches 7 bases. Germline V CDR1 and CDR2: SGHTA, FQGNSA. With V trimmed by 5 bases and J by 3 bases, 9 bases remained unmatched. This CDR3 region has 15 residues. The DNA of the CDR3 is TGTGCCAGCAGCGTTCCCGGGACAGCCTACACTGAAGCTTTCTTT. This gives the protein CASSVPGTAYTEAFF.

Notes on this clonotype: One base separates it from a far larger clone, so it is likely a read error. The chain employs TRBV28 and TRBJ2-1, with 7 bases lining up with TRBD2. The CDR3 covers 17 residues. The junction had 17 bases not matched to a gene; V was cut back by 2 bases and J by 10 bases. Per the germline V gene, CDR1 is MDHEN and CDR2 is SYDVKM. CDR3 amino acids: CASSLGRGNLGSYEQFF. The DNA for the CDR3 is TGTGCCAGCAGTTTAGGGAGGGGAAATTTAGGGTCCTACGAGCAGTTCTTC. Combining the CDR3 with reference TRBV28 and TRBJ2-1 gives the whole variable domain DVKVTQSSRYLVKRTGEKVFLECVQDMDHENMFWYRQDPGLGLRLIYFSYDVKMKEKGDIPEGYSVSREKKERFSLILESASTNQTSMYLCASSLGRGNLGSYEQFFGPGTRLTVL.

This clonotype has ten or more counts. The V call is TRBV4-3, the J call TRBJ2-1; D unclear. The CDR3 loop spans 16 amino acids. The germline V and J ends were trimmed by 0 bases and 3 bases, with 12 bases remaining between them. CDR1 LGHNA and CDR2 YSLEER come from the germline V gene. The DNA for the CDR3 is TGCGCCAGCAGCCAAGATTTAGGGCCGATCTACAATGAGCAGTTCTTC. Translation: CASSQDLGPIYNEQFF.

The CDR3, as DNA: TGTGCCAGCAGTTATCAACGGAACAGGGCAAAAATGAACACTGAAGCTTTCTTT. Protein: CASSYQRNRAKMNTEAFF. The chain employs TRBV28 and TRBJ1-1; weak D call: TRBD1 (6 bases). The V gene lost 4 bases and the J gene lost 0 bases, with 21 bases spanning the gap. Germline CDR1 MDHEN, CDR2 SYDVKM. CDR3 length equals 18 residues.

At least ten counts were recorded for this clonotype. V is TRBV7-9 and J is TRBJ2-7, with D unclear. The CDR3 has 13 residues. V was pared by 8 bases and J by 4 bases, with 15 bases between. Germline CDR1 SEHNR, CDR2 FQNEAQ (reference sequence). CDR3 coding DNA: TGTGCCAGCGATGAAGGACGTCCTTACGAGCAGTACTTC. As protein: CASDEGRPYEQYF.

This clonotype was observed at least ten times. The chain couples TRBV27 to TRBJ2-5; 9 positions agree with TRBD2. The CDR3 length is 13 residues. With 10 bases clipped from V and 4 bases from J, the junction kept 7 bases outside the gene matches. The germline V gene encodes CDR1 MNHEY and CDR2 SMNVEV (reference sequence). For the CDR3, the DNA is TGTGCCACCCGCGGGGGGGGGTTAGAGACCCAGTACTTC. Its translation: CATRGGGLETQYF.

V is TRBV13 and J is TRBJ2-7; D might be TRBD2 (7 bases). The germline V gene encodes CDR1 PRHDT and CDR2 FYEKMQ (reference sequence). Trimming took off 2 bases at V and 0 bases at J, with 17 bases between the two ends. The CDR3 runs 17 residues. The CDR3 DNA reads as TGTGCCAGCAGCTTATTTGTAGGCGGGGGCACCTCCTACGAGCAGTACTTC. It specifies CASSLFVGGGTSYEQYF.

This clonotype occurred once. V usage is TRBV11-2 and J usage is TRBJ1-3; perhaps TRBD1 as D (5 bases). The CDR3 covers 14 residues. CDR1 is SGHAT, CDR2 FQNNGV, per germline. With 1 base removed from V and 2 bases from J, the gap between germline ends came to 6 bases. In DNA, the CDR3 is TGTGCCAGCAGCTTAGGGGGGGCTGGAAACACCATATATTTT. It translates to CASSLGGAGNTIYF. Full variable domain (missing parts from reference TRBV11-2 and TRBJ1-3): EAGVAQSPRYKIIEKRQSVAFWCNPISGHATLYWYQQILGQGPKLLIQFQNNGVVDDSQLPKDRFSAERLKGVDSTLKIQPAKLEDSAVYLCASSLGGAGNTIYFGEGSWLTVV.

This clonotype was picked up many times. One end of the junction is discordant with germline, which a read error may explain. Here the CDR3 reads CATSSVGRETQYF. DNA for the CDR3: TGTGCCACCAGTTCCGTTGGGAGGGAGACCCAGTACTTC. The chain has TRBV27 and TRBJ2-5; possibly TRBD2 for D (6 bases). CDR1 is MNHEY, CDR2 SMNVEV, per germline (reference sequence). This CDR3 spans 13 amino acids.

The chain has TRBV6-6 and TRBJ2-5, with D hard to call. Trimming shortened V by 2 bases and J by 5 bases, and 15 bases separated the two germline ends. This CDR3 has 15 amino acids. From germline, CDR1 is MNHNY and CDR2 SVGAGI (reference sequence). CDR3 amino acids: CASSYASPGAETQYF. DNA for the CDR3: TGTGCCAGCAGTTACGCGTCTCCAGGTGCGGAGACCCAGTACTTC.

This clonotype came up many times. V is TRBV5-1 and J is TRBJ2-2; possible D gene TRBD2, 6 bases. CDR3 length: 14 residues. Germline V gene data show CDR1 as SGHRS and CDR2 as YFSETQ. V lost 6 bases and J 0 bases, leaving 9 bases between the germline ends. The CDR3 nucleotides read TGCGCCAGCAAGGCGGGGCCGAACACCGGGGAGCTGTTTTTT. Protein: CASKAGPNTGELFF.

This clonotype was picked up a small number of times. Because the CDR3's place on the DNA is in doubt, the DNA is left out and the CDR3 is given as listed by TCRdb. The CDR3 sequence: CASSRTGPMNTGELFFF. This chain uses TRBV5-1 with TRBJ2-2; TRBD2 reflects the table's D call only, with no check against the DNA. The CDR3 extends over 17 residues, inclusive of both ends. CDR1 is SGHRS, CDR2 YFSETQ, per germline.

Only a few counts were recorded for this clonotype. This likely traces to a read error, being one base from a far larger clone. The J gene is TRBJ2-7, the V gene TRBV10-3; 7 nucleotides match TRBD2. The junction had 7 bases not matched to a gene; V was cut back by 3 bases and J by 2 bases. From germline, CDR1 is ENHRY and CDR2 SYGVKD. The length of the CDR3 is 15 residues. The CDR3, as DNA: TGTGCCATCAGTGACCCGCTAGCGGCAGCCTACGAGCAGTACTTC. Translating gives CAISDPLAAAYEQYF.